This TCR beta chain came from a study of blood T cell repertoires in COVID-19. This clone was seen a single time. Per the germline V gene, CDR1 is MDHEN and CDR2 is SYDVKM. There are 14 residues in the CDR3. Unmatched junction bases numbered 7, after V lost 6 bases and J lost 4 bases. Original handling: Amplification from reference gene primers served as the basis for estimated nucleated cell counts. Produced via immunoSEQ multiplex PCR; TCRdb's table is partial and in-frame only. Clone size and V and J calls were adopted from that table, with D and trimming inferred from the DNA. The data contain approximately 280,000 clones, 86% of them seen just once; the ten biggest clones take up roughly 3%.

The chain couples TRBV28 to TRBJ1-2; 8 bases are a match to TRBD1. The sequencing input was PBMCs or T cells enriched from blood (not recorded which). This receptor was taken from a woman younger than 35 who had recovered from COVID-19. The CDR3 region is CASRMTGDAYGYTF. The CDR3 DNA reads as TGTGCCAGCAGAATGACAGGGGATGCCTATGGCTACACCTTC.